This TCR beta chain comes out of a study of blood T cell repertoires in COVID-19. Assay used: immunoSEQ multiplex PCR; TCRdb lists only in-frame clones, some missing. This sample carries about 150,000 clones, roughly 80% of them seen once, and the ten largest clones take approximately 32%. The CDR3 sequence is 12 residues long. The germline V gene has CDR1 SQVTM and CDR2 ANQGSEA. The V gene lost 0 bases and the J gene lost 2 bases, with 4 bases spanning the gap. The sequence came from a woman aged 55 to 70 with acute or convalescent COVID-19. The sequenced material came from peripheral blood. The rearrangement uses TRBV29-1 and TRBJ1-2; D not resolved. The CDR3 DNA sequence: TGCAGCGTTGAAGATCTGAACTATGGCTACACCTTC. Its translation: CSVEDLNYGYTF.